A selection of T cell receptor beta chains follows, all from one sample in a study of cytomegalovirus exposure and HLA in healthy donors. Produced via immunoSEQ multiplex PCR; TCRdb's table is partial and in-frame only. Altogether about 140,000 clones are present, approximately 80% being singletons, with the ten largest covering approximately 9.7%. Sequenced: PBMCs. These receptors were taken from a woman in her sixties in good health and CMV-seropositive. Each CDR3 is given with its conserved first and last residue. Each record gives: CDR3 DNA, CDR3 protein, clone size, J gene, D gene, V gene. D genes are given only for firm matches. Some rows have no size entry. The others give once, few or many, or a class for an expanded clone.

TGTGCCAGCAGTTTCTCGCCCGGGTCTTCTGAAAAACTGTTTTTT CASSFSPGSSEKLFF once TRBJ1-4 . TRBV28
TGTGCCGTCGTTAGGGGGTTGGTGAACTATGGCTACACCTTC CAVVRGLVNYGYTF . TRBJ1-2 . TRBV28
TGCGCCAGATACCGGGACTCCAGAGGATCCGAGCAGTACTTC CARYRDSRGSEQYF . TRBJ2-7 . TRBV10-2
TGTGCCAGCAGTTTCAACAGGGAAATGTACACTGAAGCTTTCTTT CASSFNREMYTEAFF once TRBJ1-1 . TRBV27
TGTGCCAGCAGCGGAGGGCGGGAGGGCCCAGAGACCCAGTACTTC CASSGGREGPETQYF once TRBJ2-5 TRBD2 TRBV7-9
TGTGCCAGCAGTTTAAAATACTCCTACGAGCAGTACTTC CASSLKYSYEQYF . TRBJ2-7 . TRBV27
TGCAGCGTTGGGACAGGGATCACTGAAGCTTTCTTT CSVGTGITEAFF . TRBJ1-1 TRBD1 TRBV29-1
TGTGCCAGTAGTATCGGGGTGGGGACCCAGTACTTC CASSIGVGTQYF few TRBJ2-5 . TRBV19
TGTGCCAGTACCCTACGGAGAACTGGGGCCAACGTCCTGACTTTC CASTLRRTGANVLTF . TRBJ2-6 . TRBV19
TGCGCCAGCAGCCAAGGGACAGGGGGACAAGAGACCCAGTACTTC CASSQGTGGQETQYF . TRBJ2-5 TRBD1 TRBV4-3
TGTGCCAGCAGCTGGACCGGGACAGGGGCCTACAATGAGCAGTTCTTC CASSWTGTGAYNEQFF few TRBJ2-1 TRBD1 TRBV5-6
TGTGCCAGCAGCTTACGCCAGGGCTCAGATACGCAGTATTTT CASSLRQGSDTQYF . TRBJ2-3 . TRBV11-3
TGTGCCTGGAGTGGCGGAGAAGACTACGAGCAGTACTTC CAWSGGEDYEQYF . TRBJ2-7 . TRBV30
TGTGCCAGCAGTTACTCGAGGCAGCCCTACGAGCAGTACTTC CASSYSRQPYEQYF . TRBJ2-7 . TRBV6-5
TGTGCCAGCAGTGAACCTCGTAGCGGGAGCCTTATCTCCTACGAGCAGTACTTC CASSEPRSGSLISYEQYF . TRBJ2-7 TRBD2 TRBV6-1
TGTGCCAGCAGTTCATCGGGACAGGGGTACTACGAGCAGTACTTC CASSSSGQGYYEQYF few TRBJ2-7 TRBD1 TRBV28
TGTGCCAGCAGCTTGACAGTGGCGGGGGAGCTGTTTTTT CASSLTVAGELFF . TRBJ2-2 . TRBV5-4
TGTGCCAGCAGCCAGGAGGTTACAAGGGGCTACACCTTC CASSQEVTRGYTF . TRBJ1-2 . TRBV14
TGCGCCAGCAGGAGGACTAGCGCTCCCTACGAGCAGTACTTC CASRRTSAPYEQYF . TRBJ2-7 TRBD2 TRBV10-2
TGCGCCAGCAGCCCATCGGGAGACCTGAAAAATGAGCAGTTCTTC CASSPSGDLKNEQFF . TRBJ2-1 . TRBV4-3
TGTGCCTGGAGTTGGGCAGGGAACTACGAGCAGTACTTC CAWSWAGNYEQYF . TRBJ2-7 . TRBV30
TGTGCCAGCAGCACACCAGACAGGGGTGCTGAAGCTTTCTTT CASSTPDRGAEAFF few TRBJ1-1 TRBD1 TRBV5-4